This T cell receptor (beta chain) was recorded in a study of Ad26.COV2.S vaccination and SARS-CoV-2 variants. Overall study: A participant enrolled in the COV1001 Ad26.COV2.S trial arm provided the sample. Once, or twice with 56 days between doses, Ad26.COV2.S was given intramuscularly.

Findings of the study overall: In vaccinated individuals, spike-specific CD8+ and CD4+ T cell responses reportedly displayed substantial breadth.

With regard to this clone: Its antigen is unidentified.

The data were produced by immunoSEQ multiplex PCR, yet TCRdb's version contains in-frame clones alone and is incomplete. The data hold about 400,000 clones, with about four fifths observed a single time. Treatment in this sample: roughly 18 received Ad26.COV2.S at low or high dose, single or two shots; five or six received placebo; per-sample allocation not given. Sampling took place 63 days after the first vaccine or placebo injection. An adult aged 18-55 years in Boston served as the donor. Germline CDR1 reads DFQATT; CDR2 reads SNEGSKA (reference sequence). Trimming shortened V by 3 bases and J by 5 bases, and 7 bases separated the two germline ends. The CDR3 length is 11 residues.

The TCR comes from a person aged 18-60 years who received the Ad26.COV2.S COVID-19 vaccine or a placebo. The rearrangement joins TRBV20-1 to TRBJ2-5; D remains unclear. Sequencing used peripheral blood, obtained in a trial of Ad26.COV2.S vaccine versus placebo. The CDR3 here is CSARVSETQYF. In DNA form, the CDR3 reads TGCAGTGCTAGGGTTTCGGAGACCCAGTACTTC.